Listed here is a single T cell receptor beta chain. The target antigen is unknown. Trimming at V came to 3 bases and at J to 4 bases, leaving 14 bases not matched to a gene. Germline CDR1 reads DFQATT; CDR2 reads SNEGSKA (reference sequence). CDR3 length equals 17 residues. The data were obtained in a study of blood T cells in healthy people across ages. Overall study: Template switching recovered approximately one barcoded beta molecule for every two T cells.

Notes on the study in general: Strong correlation was found linking TCR beta diversity to naive T cell percentage.

Next came a second PCR, run for roughly 6 to 11 cycles, which used a sample-barcoded 5' primer along with a J-beta primer mix. TCRdb redid the calling of the 5' RACE reads with MiXCR, one entry per CDR3 protein. The sample consists of approximately 770,000 distinct CDR3 sequences, about 62% of them appearing once. The chain links TRBV20-1 to TRBJ2-5; 10 bases map to TRBD2. This clonotype was sampled from a man under 40 in good health. Sequenced input: blood. The DNA for the CDR3 is TGCAGTGCTAGTTCTCCTAGCGGGGGAGGTGGGGCAGAGACCCAGTACTTC. Translating it yields CSASSPSGGGGAETQYF.